A single sample is the source of the 11 T cell receptor beta chains below, sequenced in a study of identical twins. TCRdb recomputed calls from the 5' RACE reads with MiXCR, one row per CDR3 protein. The profile covers around 18,000 distinct CDR3 sequences, with roughly 70% appearing a single time and 5% to 7% taken by the ten largest. The source material was memory (CD45RO+) T cells sorted from blood. These receptors came from a young woman in good health. This table probably holds off-target reads from a library built for another chain.

The chain combines TRBV12-3 or TRBV12-4 with TRBJ2-3; TRBD2 agrees at 9 bases. V was clipped by 6 bases and J by 0 bases; unmatched bases: 4. The CDR3 runs to 15 residues. CDR3 bases: TGTGCCAGCAGCCCTAGCGGGGTTAGCACAGATACGCAGTATTTT. Its protein product is CASSPSGVSTDTQYF.

This clonotype was picked up a small number of times. The chain links TRBV11-2 to TRBJ2-2; 7 bases line up with TRBD1. Germline V gives CDR1 SGHAT, CDR2 FQNNGV. Trimming cost V 5 bases and J 5 bases; bases outside gene matches: 8. This CDR3 has 15 residues. CDR3 residues: CASSLAGGRTGELFF. The DNA for the CDR3 is TGTGCCAGCAGCCTCGCAGGGGGTAGGACCGGGGAGCTGTTTTTT.

J is TRBJ2-1 and V is TRBV21-1; no DNA check was done on the table's D call, TRBD2. TRBV21-1 is given as a pseudogene. The CDR3 is 18 amino acids. The CDR3 coding sequence is TGTGCCAGCAGCAAAGGCCCCGGGACTAGCGGGGATTACAATGAGCAGTTCTTC. Amino acid sequence: CASSKGPGTSGDYNEQFF.

This clonotype appeared a few times. The genes are TRBV19 and TRBJ2-1; D call uncertain. The germline V gene has CDR1 LNHDA and CDR2 SQIVND (reference sequence). This CDR3 is built from 16 residues. V was pared by 4 bases and J by 3 bases, with 16 bases between. The CDR3 nucleotides read TGTGCCAGTAGTACCGGCCGCCTCGATCTCTACAATGAGCAGTTCTTC. Translating gives CASSTGRLDLYNEQFF. Complete variable domain (other parts from reference TRBV19 and TRBJ2-1): DGGITQSPKYLFRKEGQNVTLSCEQNLNHDAMYWYRQDPGQGLRLIYYSQIVNDFQKGDIAEGYSVSREKKESFPLTVTSAQKNPTAFYLCASSTGRLDLYNEQFFGPGTRLTVL.

The V and J genes are TRBV6-4 and TRBJ2-4; D gene unclear. The germline V gene encodes CDR1 MRHNA and CDR2 SNTAGT. The CDR3 is 16 amino acids. Trimming removed 2 bases at V and 1 base at J, with 12 bases between. This chain's CDR3 is CASSDTLGIAKNIQYF. CDR3 sequence (DNA): TGTGCCAGCAGTGACACGCTGGGGATCGCCAAAAACATTCAGTACTTC.

This sequence joins TRBV3-1 and TRBJ2-1; TRBD1 matches at 7 bases. Germline assignment: CDR1 LGHDT and CDR2 YNNKEL (reference sequence). Trimming at V came to 3 bases and at J to 5 bases, leaving 4 bases not matched to a gene. The CDR3 contains 14 residues. The CDR3 protein is CASSQRGQDNEQFF. The CDR3 bases are TGTGCCAGCAGCCAGAGGGGGCAGGACAATGAGCAGTTCTTC.

The chain is built from TRBV6-5 and TRBJ2-1, with D possibly matching TRBD2 (5 bases). Germline lookup yields CDR1 MNHEY and CDR2 SVGAGI. Trimming took 2 bases from V and 12 from J, leaving 11 bases between them. The CDR3 consists of 12 residues. The CDR3 DNA is TGTGCCAGCAGTTACAATGGACTTCGGCAGTTCTTC. It encodes CASSYNGLRQFF.

The CDR3 is CASGPTGVEQYF. The DNA of the CDR3 is TGTGCCAGCGGACCGACAGGGGTCGAGCAGTACTTC. The chain couples TRBV18 to TRBJ2-7, with 8 bases lining up with TRBD1. CDR1 KGHSH and CDR2 LQKENI come from the germline V gene. V gave up 8 bases and J gave up 6 bases; unmatched junction bases: 6. This CDR3 has 12 residues.

CDR3 DNA sequence: TGCAGCGTTCGGCCTAGCTCCTACAATGAGCAGTTCTTC. Encoded protein: CSVRPSSYNEQFF. The genes are TRBV29-1 and TRBJ2-1; unclear D gene. The CDR3 is 13 amino acids. The V end was cut by 5 bases, the J end by 0 bases, with 8 bases between. CDR1 is SQVTM and CDR2 is ANQGSEA in the germline V gene.

This chain joins TRBV15 and TRBJ2-1; 7 bases line up with TRBD2. The CDR3 spans 16 residues. V lost 5 bases, J lost 3 bases, and 10 bases stayed unmatched. CDR1 and CDR2 (germline): LNHNV, YYDKDF (reference sequence). The CDR3 DNA reads TGTGCCACCAGCTCAGGAGGACTAGTCGGCTACAATGAGCAGTTCTTC. Protein sequence: CATSSGGLVGYNEQFF.

V is TRBV3-1 and J is TRBJ2-1; 8 nucleotides align to TRBD2. The germline CDR1 and CDR2 sequences are LGHDT and YNNKEL (reference sequence). V lost 0 bases, J lost 9 bases, and 10 bases stayed unmatched. The CDR3 is 16 residues long. The CDR3 DNA follows: TGTGCCAGCAGCCAAGATGGGGGACTAGGACGTGGTGAGCAGTTCTTC. It translates to CASSQDGGLGRGEQFF.